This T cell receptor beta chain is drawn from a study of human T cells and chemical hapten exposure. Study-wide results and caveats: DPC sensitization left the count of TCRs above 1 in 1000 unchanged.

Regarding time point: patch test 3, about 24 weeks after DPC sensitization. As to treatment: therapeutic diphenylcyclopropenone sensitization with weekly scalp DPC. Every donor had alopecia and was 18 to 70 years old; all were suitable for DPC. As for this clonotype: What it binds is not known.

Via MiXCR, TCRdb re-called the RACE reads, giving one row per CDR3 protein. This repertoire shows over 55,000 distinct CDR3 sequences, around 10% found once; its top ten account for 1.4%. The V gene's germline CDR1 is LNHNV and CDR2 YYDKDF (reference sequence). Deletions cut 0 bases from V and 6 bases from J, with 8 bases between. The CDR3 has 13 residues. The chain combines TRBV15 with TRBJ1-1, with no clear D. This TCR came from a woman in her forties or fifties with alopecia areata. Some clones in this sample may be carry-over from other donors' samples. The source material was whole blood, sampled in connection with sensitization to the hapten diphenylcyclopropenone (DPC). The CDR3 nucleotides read TGTGCCACCAGCAGAGATATATTGGCTGAAGCTTTCTTT. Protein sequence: CATSRDILAEAFF.